This entry features one T cell receptor beta chain sequence. Its target antigen remains unknown. No quality values exist for individual bases; no much larger clone is one base distant. These data originate in a study of neurological immune-mediated disorders (dated by TCRdb to between 2017 and 2020). Regarding the research as a whole: The study compared peripheral blood TCR-beta repertoires of HTLV-I-associated myelopathy (HAM/TSP) patients, multiple sclerosis patients and healthy controls using UMI-based sequencing. Longitudinal samples, technical triplicates and paired sorted CD4+ and CD8+ T-cell subsets, alongside PBMC samples, were included among the approximately 110 TCR-beta libraries. Of the roughly 70 subjects in the cohort, about 14 were HAM/TSP patients, roughly 35 were multiple sclerosis patients, and approximately 20 were healthy controls.

cDNA was synthesized by template-switch 5'RACE using a primer carrying a 10-nucleotide random unique molecular identifier by which each TCR transcript was tagged. Every sequencing run covered 15-18 subjects and yielded more than 170 million TCR-beta sequences. Total RNA was extracted with the RNeasy kit. Using the KAPA Real-time Library Amplification kit, TCR-beta VDJ regions were amplified with primers for the TCR constant region and the 5'RACE anchor. A first PCR added sample indexes and Illumina adaptors, and a second PCR then raised library yield. After purification with Ampure beads, the TCR product of roughly 650 bp was size-selected on a 2% E-gel SizeSelection system. Before pooling, library quality was checked on a Bioanalyzer, concentration was measured with Qubit, and libraries were quantified with the Kapa Library Quantification kit. An Illumina HiSeq 2500 sequenced the libraries paired-end 2 x 150 bp. To increase sequence diversity, about 25-30% phiX was spiked into each library pool. In the paper's pipeline: Quality-filtered reads were processed with the UMI-based MiGEC pipeline, and over 75% of raw TCR sequences were removed by the MiGEC pipeline during error correction. IMGT germline references were used for alignment of VDJ genes, and clonotypes were defined by a unique CDR3 amino acid sequence together with V-J genes. Clonal expansion, Shannon diversity and CDR3 relatedness (CalcPairwiseDistances, ClusterSamples) were evaluated with VDJtools, and phylogenetic trees were built with CLCbio workbench. Expanded clones were defined as having at least 8 unique UMIs, based on coefficient-of-variation modelling across technical triplicates. Through fastp at Q25 and MiXCR, TCRdb rebuilt clones from the public reads, retaining in-frame beta chains. Rows are unified per CDR3 protein, each entry keeping the most common DNA and genes. TCRdb's processing, not the study's, gives the V and J calls here. The sample profile shows about 59,000 distinct CDR3 sequences; about 13% of them were found once. The ten largest clonotypes hold over 8.5% of the sample.

For the unsorted PBMC libraries, 2 million PBMCs were stored in RNAlater at -80 degrees C until RNA extraction and were used to generate the libraries. Peripheral blood was subjected to Ficoll-Hypaque density gradient centrifugation to isolate PBMCs, which were then cryopreserved in liquid nitrogen. Results the study describes overall, beyond this receptor: TCR clonal expansion was highest in HAM/TSP patients and lowest in MS patients, with MS patients falling below even healthy controls. No identical CDR3 amino acid sequences were shared among expanded clones across subjects, suggesting private TCR-beta repertoires in all groups.

Based on the germline V gene (reference sequence), the CDR1 and CDR2 sequences are SEHNR and FQNEAQ. The junction shows trimming of 8 bases on V and 4 bases on J, plus 12 bases between the germline ends. Including cysteine and phenylalanine, the CDR3 has 12 amino acids. Only the CDR3 DNA stays, 36 bases, in frame from base 1. Source material: PBMCs. The source of this sequence is an older woman with HTLV-1-associated myelopathy (HAM/TSP). Recombination linked TRBV7-9 to TRBJ2-7, with a tentative D call of TRBD1 or TRBD2, each matching 5 bases. The nucleotide sequence is given as TGTGCCAGCGGGGGTCCTTTTTACGAGCAGTACTTC. It is translated as CASGGPFYEQYF.